The 27 T cell receptor beta chains below all came from one sample that was sequenced in a study of beta chain features in type 1 diabetes. The study reverse transcribed the entire isolated RNA, so it sequenced expressed TCRB transcripts. Repertoires were generated with immunoSEQ multiplex PCR, while TCRdb's copy carries only in-frame clones and drops some. The table lists just over 600,000 clones, about 14% of them singletons. The sequencing input was naive CD4+ T cells from blood. These TCRs come from a man aged 18 to 29 in good health.

The CDR3 spells CASSLEVRKNTEAFF. DNA for the CDR3: TGTGCCAGCAGCTTAGAGGTCAGGAAGAACACTGAAGCTTTCTTT. The chain links TRBV7-2 to TRBJ1-1; no clear D gene. The CDR3 runs 15 residues. With 1 base removed from V and 1 base from J, the gap between germline ends came to 10 bases. Germline V gene data show CDR1 as SGHTA and CDR2 as FQGNSA.

This clone was counted a few times. The rearrangement uses TRBV5-1 and TRBJ1-2; TRBD1 agrees at 9 bases. Germline values: CDR1 SGHRS, CDR2 YFSETQ. V dropped 0 bases and J dropped 4; count of bases not matched to a gene: 4. The CDR3 is made up of 15 amino acids. The CDR3 region has the DNA TGCGCCAGCAGCTTGGCCACGGACAGGGGCTATGGCTACACCTTC. Translated: CASSLATDRGYGYTF.

This clone was found a few times. The gene calls are TRBV2 and TRBJ1-1; D is unresolved. V lost 6 bases to trimming and J lost 5 bases, with 10 bases between them. CDR1 SNHLY and CDR2 FYNNEI come from the germline V gene. The CDR3 is 12 amino acids. Written as DNA, the CDR3 is TGTGCCAGCAGAAAGGGTTGGACTGAAGCTTTCTTT. It translates to CASRKGWTEAFF.

The chain carries TRBV19 and TRBJ2-5, with D tentatively TRBD2 (5 bases). Trimming removed 6 bases from V and 1 base from J, with 15 bases in between. The germline CDR1 and CDR2 sequences are LNHDA and SQIVND (reference sequence). This CDR3 has 15 residues. CDR3 DNA: TGTGCCAGTAGCCCGAGCGGAAGCATCCAAGAGACCCAGTACTTC. It yields the protein CASSPSGSIQETQYF.

The chain links TRBV9 to TRBJ1-1; 8 bases are a match to TRBD1. Germline-derived CDR1 and CDR2 are SGDLS and YYNGEE. The ends lost 0 bases at V and 2 bases at J; junction bases unmatched: 15. The CDR3 consists of 19 residues. CDR3 protein: CASSVAAGGQGVGNTEAFF. The CDR3 bases are TGTGCCAGCAGCGTAGCCGCTGGCGGACAGGGAGTTGGCAACACTGAAGCTTTCTTT.

The chain uses TRBV7-9 and TRBJ1-2, with D uncertain. Germline CDR1 and CDR2: SEHNR and FQNEAQ (reference sequence). The CDR3 runs 13 residues. Trimming took 5 bases from V and 8 from J, leaving 15 bases between them. In DNA, the CDR3 is TGTGCCAGCAGCCCCCGGCCCGGCCCAGGCTACACCTTC. Its translation is CASSPRPGPGYTF.

The chain combines TRBV7-2 with TRBJ2-6; unclear D gene. This CDR3 spans 15 amino acids. V was clipped by 4 bases and J by 4 bases, with 11 bases between them. Germline V CDR1 and CDR2: SGHTA, FQGNSA. CDR3 bases: TGTGCCAGCAGCTCCTCCTTTGGCGGGGCCAACGTCCTGACTTTC. This codes for CASSSSFGGANVLTF. The complete variable domain, with remaining parts taken from reference TRBV7-2 and TRBJ2-6, reads GAGVSQSPSNKVTEKGKDVELRCDPISGHTALYWYRQSLGQGLEFLIYFQGNSAPDKSGLPSDRFSAERTGGSVSTLTIQRTQQEDSAVYLCASSSSFGGANVLTFGAGSRLTVL.

This chain connects TRBV7-6 to TRBJ2-7; 9 bases line up with TRBD1. CDR1 and CDR2 from the germline V gene are SGHVS and FNYEAQ. J lost 2 bases, V lost 4 bases, and 12 bases had no gene match. CDR3 length equals 17 residues. Here the CDR3 reads CASSSTTPDRGPYEQYF. The CDR3, as DNA: TGTGCCAGCAGCTCCACAACCCCGGACAGGGGTCCCTACGAGCAGTACTTC.

This clone came up a few times. The chain has TRBV19 and TRBJ1-5; perhaps TRBD1 as D (6 bases). The V gene's germline CDR1 is LNHDA and CDR2 SQIVND (reference sequence). Deletions cut 0 bases from V and 1 base from J, with 10 bases between. The CDR3 sequence is 16 residues long. The CDR3 reads CASSIDQGSSNQPQHF. DNA for the CDR3: TGTGCCAGTAGTATAGATCAGGGGAGCAGCAATCAGCCCCAGCATTTT.

This clone occurred a few times. The chain is built from TRBV18 and TRBJ2-7, with 7 bases matching TRBD1. The germline V gene encodes CDR1 KGHSH and CDR2 LQKENI. J lost 3 bases, V lost 0 bases, and 8 bases had no gene match. The CDR3 consists of 16 residues. CDR3 DNA: TGTGCCAGCTCACCACCGAGACAGGGTGGGGACTACGAGCAGTACTTC. As protein: CASSPPRQGGDYEQYF.

This rearrangement joins TRBV5-1 to TRBJ2-7, with 10 bases that match TRBD2. The V and J ends lost 4 bases and 3 bases, in that order; junction bases with no gene match: 7. This CDR3 is built from 15 residues. Germline loops: CDR1 SGHRS, CDR2 YFSETQ. The CDR3, as DNA: TGCGCCAGCAGCGGACCGGGACTAGCGTTCTACGAGCAGTACTTC. It yields the protein CASSGPGLAFYEQYF.

This clone has just a few counts. The V and J genes are TRBV11-1 and TRBJ2-1, with TRBD1 matching 11 bases. Germline trimming cut 5 bases from V and 7 bases from J; bases unmatched to any gene: 7. In germline, CDR1 is SGHAT, CDR2 FQDESV (reference sequence). The CDR3 has 15 amino acids. For the CDR3, the DNA is TGTGCCAGCAGCCCGGACAGGGGGCGATATAATGAGCAGTTCTTC. It encodes CASSPDRGRYNEQFF. Full variable domain (missing parts from reference TRBV11-1 and TRBJ2-1): EAEVAQSPRYKITEKSQAVAFWCDPISGHATLYWYRQILGQGPELLVQFQDESVVDDSQLPKDRFSAERLKGVDSTLKIQPAELGDSAMYLCASSPDRGRYNEQFFGPGTRLTVL.

This clone occurred a few times. The J gene is TRBJ1-2, the V gene TRBV14; D gene unclear. Germline CDR1 is SGHDN and CDR2 is FVKESK. With 6 bases removed from V and 3 bases from J, the gap between germline ends came to 11 bases. The CDR3 has 13 residues. The CDR3 DNA follows: TGTGCCAGCAGACGTTCAGGCGACTATGGCTACACCTTC. This codes for CASRRSGDYGYTF.

Only a few counts were recorded for this clone. The chain recombines TRBV7-9 with TRBJ1-6; 7 positions match TRBD1. The CDR3 is 14 amino acids. Trimming cost V 5 bases and J 5 bases; bases outside gene matches: 3. Germline V gene sequence: CDR1 SEHNR, CDR2 FQNEAQ (reference sequence). The CDR3 spells CASSRQGDNSPLHF. As DNA, the CDR3 is TGTGCCAGCAGCCGACAGGGTGATAATTCACCCCTCCACTTT.

The chain joins TRBV7-2 to TRBJ2-5; D call uncertain. Germline V gene lookup returns CDR1 SGHTA and CDR2 FQGNSA. The CDR3 sequence is 14 residues long. The germline V and J ends were trimmed by 1 base and 4 bases, with 10 bases remaining between them. CDR3 in DNA: TGTGCCAGCAGCTTAGGACTCCTCAGAGAGACCCAGTACTTC. Amino acid sequence: CASSLGLLRETQYF.

This clone was seen a handful of times. Distinct nucleotide sequences in the sample also encode this CDR3. The rearrangement uses TRBV30 and TRBJ1-5; weak D call: TRBD1 (6 bases). The CDR3 is made up of 12 amino acids. The germline V and J ends were trimmed by 3 bases and 4 bases, with 7 bases remaining between them. Germline CDR1 GTSNPN, CDR2 SVGIG (reference sequence). CDR3 in amino acids: CAWSQGNQPQHF. DNA of the CDR3: TGTGCCTGGAGCCAGGGGAATCAGCCCCAGCATTTT. Drawing the rest from reference TRBV30 and TRBJ1-5, the complete variable domain is SQTIHQWPATLVQPVGSPLSLECTVEGTSNPNLYWYRQAAGRGLQLLFYSVGIGQISSEVPQNLSASRPQDRQFILSSKKLLLSDSGFYLCAWSQGNQPQHFGDGTRLSIL.

Here the CDR3 reads CASSLSGGLHEQYF. CDR3 DNA sequence: TGCGCCAGCAGCCTTAGCGGGGGTCTCCACGAGCAGTACTTC. The V and J genes are TRBV4-3 and TRBJ2-7; TRBD2 matches 9 bases. V lost 4 bases and J lost 5; bases outside the gene matches: 6. Germline assignment: CDR1 LGHNA and CDR2 YSLEER. CDR3 length equals 14 residues.

This clone was counted only a few times. V gene TRBV29-1 combines with J gene TRBJ1-2; tentatively, D is TRBD1 (5 bases). The CDR3 is 12 residues long. Trimming left V 5 bases short and J 5 bases short, with 12 bases between. The germline V gene encodes CDR1 SQVTM and CDR2 ANQGSEA. CDR3: CSVSAGIYGYTF. Here the CDR3 DNA reads TGCAGCGTTTCGGCAGGGATTTATGGCTACACCTTC.

Details on this clone: A junction end diverges from the germline sequence, so it may reflect a read error. V gene TRBV7-7 combines with J gene TRBJ1-1; the D is unclear. Germline V lookup: CDR1 SSHAT, CDR2 FNYEAQ (reference sequence). This CDR3 has 13 amino acids. CDR3 sequence reads: CASSPPGNTEAFF. The DNA for the CDR3 is TGTGCTAGCAGCCCCCCAGGGAACACTGAAGCTTTCTTT.

The chain links TRBV6-6 to TRBJ2-7; 8 bases are a match to TRBD2. The V segment lost 6 bases and the J segment 0 bases; nucleotides outside the gene matches: 1. There are 13 residues in the CDR3. Germline loops: CDR1 MNHNY, CDR2 SVGAGI (reference sequence). The CDR3 loop reads CASRRGASYEQYF. Here the CDR3 DNA reads TGTGCCAGCAGGCGGGGGGCCTCCTACGAGCAGTACTTC.

J is TRBJ1-1 and V is TRBV29-1; no definite D call. With 0 bases removed from V and 1 base from J, the gap between germline ends came to 15 bases. The CDR3 runs to 16 residues. Per germline, CDR1 SQVTM and CDR2 ANQGSEA. The CDR3 sequence: CSVEDKMGNWNTEAFF. The DNA for the CDR3 is TGCAGCGTTGAAGATAAGATGGGGAACTGGAACACTGAAGCTTTCTTT.

The chain joins TRBV6-1 to TRBJ2-7, with 7 bases lining up with TRBD1. V trimming: 6 bases; J trimming: 6 bases; junction bases outside the gene matches: 8. CDR3 length equals 13 residues. Germline V gene data show CDR1 as MNHNS and CDR2 as SASEGT. The DNA for the CDR3 is TGTGCCAGCAGACCCGACAGGGACCGCGAGCAGTACTTC. This translates into CASRPDRDREQYF.

This clone was counted only a few times. V is TRBV7-3 and J is TRBJ1-1, with D unclear. Germline CDR1 SGHTA, CDR2 FQGTGA. The CDR3 consists of 15 residues. Trimming removed 4 bases at V and 1 base at J, with 13 bases between. The chain's CDR3 is CASSSPGRQNTEAFF. The CDR3 DNA reads as TGTGCCAGCAGCTCCCCGGGAAGACAGAACACTGAAGCTTTCTTT.

This clone was counted a few times. Distinct nucleotide sequences in the sample also encode this CDR3. This chain's CDR3 is CASSRDSGNTIYF. CDR3 sequence (DNA): TGTGCCAGCAGCCGGGACTCCGGAAACACCATATATTTT. The V call is TRBV7-9, the J call TRBJ1-3; TRBD1 might be the D (5 bases). V was pared by 5 bases and J by 4 bases, with 9 bases between. This CDR3 has 13 amino acids. The germline gives CDR1 SEHNR, CDR2 FQNEAQ (reference sequence).

This clone has more than one count but fewer than ten. The genes are TRBV9 and TRBJ1-1; no reliable D call. From germline, CDR1 is SGDLS and CDR2 YYNGEE. The CDR3 is made up of 14 amino acids. V was shortened by 2 bases and J by 1 base, with 9 bases between the two germline ends. The CDR3 DNA reads TGTGCCAGCAGCGTCCTATCTTCGAACACTGAAGCTTTCTTT. Translation gives CASSVLSSNTEAFF.

This clone has more than one count but fewer than ten. The chain has TRBV18 and TRBJ1-5, with D unclear. The germline gives CDR1 KGHSH, CDR2 LQKENI. The CDR3 is 14 amino acids. V was shortened by 2 bases and J by 6 bases, with 11 bases between the two germline ends. CDR3 bases: TGTGCCAGCTCACCATGGGTGGTCAGTCAGCCCCAGCATTTT. This encodes CASSPWVVSQPQHF.

This clone has a handful of counts. The chain joins TRBV5-5 to TRBJ2-7; 7 positions agree with TRBD1. CDR3 length: 15 residues. Germline CDR1 and CDR2: SGHKS and YYEKEE (reference sequence). Trimming removed 5 bases from V and 5 bases from J; junction bases left unmatched: 13. CDR3 sequence: CASRSNRGLTHEQYF. The CDR3 DNA reads TGTGCCAGCAGATCAAACAGGGGCCTGACCCACGAGCAGTACTTC.